Listed below are T cell receptor beta chains from one sample, sequenced in a study of shared clonotypes between healthy human individuals. Data came from immunoSEQ multiplex PCR; TCRdb stores just in-frame clones and leaves some out. The data hold about 550,000 clones, with roughly 95% observed a single time. Sequencing was done on a sample of naive CD8+ T cells sorted from blood. The receptors shown here come from a woman aged 25-40 years in good health. The conserved cysteine and the conserved F or W are not part of the CDR3 here. Each record gives: V gene, J gene, CDR3 protein.

TRBV7-9	TRBJ1-1	ASSLPGTDTNTEAF
TRBV6-5	.	ASSPGQGITYEQY
TRBV19	TRBJ2-7	ASSSERGLAVYEQY
TRBV27	TRBJ2-1	ASSSGTGAYNEQF
TRBV4-1	TRBJ2-7	ASSQLAGEYEQY
TRBV28	TRBJ2-1	ASRGDSYNEQF
TRBV7-9	TRBJ2-1	ASSRDSDEQF
TRBV13	TRBJ2-1	ASSLGPQGYGNEQF
TRBV6-1	TRBJ2-7	ASSEYISGSTAYEQY
TRBV15	TRBJ1-4	ATSSTGGYEKLF
TRBV28	TRBJ2-1	ASSRENYNEQF
TRBV11-2	TRBJ2-4	ASSLAQFGGKNIQY
TRBV15	TRBJ2-7	ATSTDRGLDEQY
TRBV20-1	TRBJ1-1	SANLGAEAF
TRBV19	TRBJ1-1	ASSSTENTEAF
TRBV6-6	TRBJ2-1	ASSYGRNNEQF
TRBV6-5	TRBJ2-1	ASSPGLAYYNEQF
TRBV5-4	TRBJ2-2	ASSPTSFGAGELF
TRBV28	TRBJ2-1	ASSLAAHEQF
TRBV13	TRBJ2-5	ASSTRQSQETQY
TRBV5-4	TRBJ1-1	ASSLWGRTEAF
TRBV11-1	TRBJ2-1	ASSDRDRGPDEQF
TRBV27	TRBJ1-5	ASGGFEGKWPQH
TRBV7-9	TRBJ2-5	ASMAAEREQY
TRBV10-3	TRBJ2-3	AIGLGDTQY